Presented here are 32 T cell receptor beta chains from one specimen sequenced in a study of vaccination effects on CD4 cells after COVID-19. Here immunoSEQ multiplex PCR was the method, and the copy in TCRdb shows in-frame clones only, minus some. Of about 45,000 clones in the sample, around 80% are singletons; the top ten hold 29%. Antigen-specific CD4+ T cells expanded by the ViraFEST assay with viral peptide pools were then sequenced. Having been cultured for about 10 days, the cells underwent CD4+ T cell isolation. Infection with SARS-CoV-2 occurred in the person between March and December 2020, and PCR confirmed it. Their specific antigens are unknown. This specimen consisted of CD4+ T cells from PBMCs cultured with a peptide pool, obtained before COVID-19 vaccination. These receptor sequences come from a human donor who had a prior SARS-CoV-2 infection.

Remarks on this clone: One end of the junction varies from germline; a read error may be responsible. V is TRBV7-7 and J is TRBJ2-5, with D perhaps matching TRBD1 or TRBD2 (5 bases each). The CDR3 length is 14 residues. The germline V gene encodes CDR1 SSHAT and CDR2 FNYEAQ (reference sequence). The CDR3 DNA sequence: TGTGCTAGCAGCCCAGACAGCCTTGGAGGGACCCAGTACTTC. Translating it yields CASSPDSLGGTQYF.

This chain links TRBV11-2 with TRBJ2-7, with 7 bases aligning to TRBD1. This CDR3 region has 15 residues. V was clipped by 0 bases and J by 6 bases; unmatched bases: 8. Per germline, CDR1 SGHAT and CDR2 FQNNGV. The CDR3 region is CASSLDQGGVSEQYF. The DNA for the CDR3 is TGTGCCAGCAGCTTAGATCAAGGGGGCGTATCCGAGCAGTACTTC.

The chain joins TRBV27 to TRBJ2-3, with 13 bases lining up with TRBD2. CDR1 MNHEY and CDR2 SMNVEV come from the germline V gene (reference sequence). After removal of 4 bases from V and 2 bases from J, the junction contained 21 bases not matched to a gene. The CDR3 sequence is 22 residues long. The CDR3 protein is CASSWGPRLAGGWSRFTDTQYF. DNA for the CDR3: TGTGCCAGCAGTTGGGGGCCCCGACTAGCGGGGGGATGGAGTAGGTTCACAGATACGCAGTATTTT.

DNA for the CDR3: TGCGCCAGCAGGTTTGGGGGGGCTTACGAGCAGTACTTC. Amino acids: CASRFGGAYEQYF. This chain connects TRBV10-2 to TRBJ2-7; a weak D match, TRBD2 (7 bases). This CDR3 region has 13 residues. Germline V gene data show CDR1 as WSHSY and CDR2 as SAAADI. V lost 6 bases, J lost 4 bases, and 13 bases lay in between.

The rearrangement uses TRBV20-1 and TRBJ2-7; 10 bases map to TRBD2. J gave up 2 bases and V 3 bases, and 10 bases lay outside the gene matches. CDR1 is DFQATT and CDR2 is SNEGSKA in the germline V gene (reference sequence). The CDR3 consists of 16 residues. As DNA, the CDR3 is TGCAGTGCTAGTTCTAGCGGGAGAATTGGAACCTACGAGCAGTACTTC. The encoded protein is CSASSSGRIGTYEQYF.

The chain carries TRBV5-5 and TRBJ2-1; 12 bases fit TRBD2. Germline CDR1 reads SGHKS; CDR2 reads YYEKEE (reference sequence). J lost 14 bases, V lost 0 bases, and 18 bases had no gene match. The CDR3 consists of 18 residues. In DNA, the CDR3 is TGTGCCAGCAGCTTGGGTCCCCTAGCGGGGGGGCCTAGTCTCCAGGAGTTCTTC. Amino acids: CASSLGPLAGGPSLQEFF. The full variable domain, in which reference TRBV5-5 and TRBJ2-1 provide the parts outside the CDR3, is DAGVTQSPTHLIKTRGQQVTLRCSPISGHKSVSWYQQVLGQGPQFIFQYYEKEERGRGNFPDRFSARQFPNYSSELNVNALLLGDSALYLCASSLGPLAGGPSLQEFFGPGTRLTVL.

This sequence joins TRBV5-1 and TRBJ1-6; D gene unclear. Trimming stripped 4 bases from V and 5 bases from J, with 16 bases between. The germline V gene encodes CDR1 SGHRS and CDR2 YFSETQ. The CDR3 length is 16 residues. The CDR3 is CASSTAGPENNSPLHF. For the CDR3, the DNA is TGCGCCAGCAGCACAGCCGGGCCCGAAAATAATTCACCCCTCCACTTT.

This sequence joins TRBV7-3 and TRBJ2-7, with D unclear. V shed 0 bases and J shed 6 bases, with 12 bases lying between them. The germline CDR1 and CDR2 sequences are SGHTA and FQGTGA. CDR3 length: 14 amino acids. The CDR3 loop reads CASSLTARSPEQYF. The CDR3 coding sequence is TGTGCCAGCAGCTTAACTGCACGTTCCCCCGAGCAGTACTTC.

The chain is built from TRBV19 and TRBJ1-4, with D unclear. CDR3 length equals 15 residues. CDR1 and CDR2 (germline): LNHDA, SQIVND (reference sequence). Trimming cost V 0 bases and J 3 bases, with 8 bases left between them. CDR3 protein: CASSIDKVSNEKLFF. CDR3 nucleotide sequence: TGTGCCAGTAGTATAGATAAGGTGTCTAATGAAAAACTGTTTTTT.

The CDR3 coding sequence is TGCGCCAGCGGCACAGGGGGTGGGAACACTGAAGCTTTCTTT. Translation: CASGTGGGNTEAFF. The chain links TRBV5-1 to TRBJ1-1; TRBD1 aligns across 8 bases. The V gene end was trimmed by 7 bases and the J gene end by 1 base; junction bases not matched to a gene: 6. Germline CDR1 is SGHRS and CDR2 is YFSETQ. The CDR3 runs 14 residues.

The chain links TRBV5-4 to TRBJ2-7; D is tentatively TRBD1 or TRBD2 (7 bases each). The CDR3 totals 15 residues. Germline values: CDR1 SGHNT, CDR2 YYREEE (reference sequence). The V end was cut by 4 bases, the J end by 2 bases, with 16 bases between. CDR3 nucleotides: TGTGCCAGCAGCCCCGGGGGAGGGGGCCCCTACGAGCAGTACTTC. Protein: CASSPGGGGPYEQYF.

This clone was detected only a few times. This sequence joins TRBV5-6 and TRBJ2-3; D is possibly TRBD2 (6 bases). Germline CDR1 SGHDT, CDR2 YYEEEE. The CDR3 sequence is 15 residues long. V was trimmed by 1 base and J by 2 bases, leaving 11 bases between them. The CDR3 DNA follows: TGTGCCAGCAGCTTGTCGGGACTCACCACAGATACGCAGTATTTT. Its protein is CASSLSGLTTDTQYF.

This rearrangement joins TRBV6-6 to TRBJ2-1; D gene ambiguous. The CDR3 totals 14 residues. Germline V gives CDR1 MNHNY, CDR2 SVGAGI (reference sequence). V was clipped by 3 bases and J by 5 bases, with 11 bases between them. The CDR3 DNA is TGTGCCAGCAGTTATTCCAGCGTAGACAATGAGCAGTTCTTC. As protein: CASSYSSVDNEQFF.

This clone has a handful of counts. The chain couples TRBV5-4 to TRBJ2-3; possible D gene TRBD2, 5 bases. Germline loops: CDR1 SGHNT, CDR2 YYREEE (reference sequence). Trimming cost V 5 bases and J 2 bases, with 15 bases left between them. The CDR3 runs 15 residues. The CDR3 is CASSPAVVNTDTQYF. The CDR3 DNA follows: TGTGCCAGCAGTCCAGCGGTAGTAAACACAGATACGCAGTATTTT.

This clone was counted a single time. CDR3 in DNA: TGTGCCAGCAGCCAAGATTTAAGGGTCTATGGCTACACCTTC. Amino acid sequence: CASSQDLRVYGYTF. V usage is TRBV3-1 (or the pseudogene TRBV3-2) and J usage is TRBJ1-2, with D uncertain. Germline CDR1 is LGHDT and CDR2 is YNNKEL (reference sequence). V lost 0 bases, J lost 4 bases, and 9 bases lay in between. The CDR3 consists of 14 residues.

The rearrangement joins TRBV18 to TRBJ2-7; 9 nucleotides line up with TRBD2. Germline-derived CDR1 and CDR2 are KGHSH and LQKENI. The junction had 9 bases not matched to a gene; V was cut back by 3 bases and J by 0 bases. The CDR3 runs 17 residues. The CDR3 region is CASSPPLAGAHSYEQYF. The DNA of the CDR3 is TGTGCCAGCTCACCTCCTTTAGCGGGAGCACACTCCTACGAGCAGTACTTC.

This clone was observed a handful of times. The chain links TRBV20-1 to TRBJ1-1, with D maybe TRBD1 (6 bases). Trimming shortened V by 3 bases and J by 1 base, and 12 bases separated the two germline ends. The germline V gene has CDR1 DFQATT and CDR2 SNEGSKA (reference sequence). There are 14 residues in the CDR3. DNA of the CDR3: TGCAGTGCTAGTACGGGGACACCGAACACTGAAGCTTTCTTT. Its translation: CSASTGTPNTEAFF.

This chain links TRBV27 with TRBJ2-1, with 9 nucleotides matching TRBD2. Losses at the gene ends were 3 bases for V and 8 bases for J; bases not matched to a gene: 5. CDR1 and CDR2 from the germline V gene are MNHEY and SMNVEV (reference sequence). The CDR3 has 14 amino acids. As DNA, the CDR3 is TGTGCCAGCAGTTTTAGCGGGAGAGGGGATGAGCAGTTCTTC. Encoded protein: CASSFSGRGDEQFF.

The CDR3 DNA reads as TGTGCCAGCAGCTTAGACATCCATAGCACAGATACGCAGTATTTT. It is translated as CASSLDIHSTDTQYF. The rearrangement uses TRBV7-2 and TRBJ2-3; no reliable D call. V gave up 1 base and J gave up 0 bases, with 8 bases separating them. Germline CDR1 SGHTA, CDR2 FQGNSA. The CDR3 totals 15 residues. The complete variable domain, with remaining parts taken from reference TRBV7-2 and TRBJ2-3, reads GAGVSQSPSNKVTEKGKDVELRCDPISGHTALYWYRQSLGQGLEFLIYFQGNSAPDKSGLPSDRFSAERTGGSVSTLTIQRTQQEDSAVYLCASSLDIHSTDTQYFGPGTRLTVL.

CDR3: CASSRDRGEKLFF. In nucleotides, the CDR3 is TGTGCCAGCAGCAGGGATCGGGGGGAAAAACTGTTTTTT. The rearrangement joins TRBV7-2 to TRBJ1-4, with D possibly being TRBD1 (5 bases). The V gene's germline CDR1 is SGHTA and CDR2 FQGNSA. Trimming stripped 5 bases from V and 8 bases from J, with 12 bases between. CDR3 length equals 13 residues.

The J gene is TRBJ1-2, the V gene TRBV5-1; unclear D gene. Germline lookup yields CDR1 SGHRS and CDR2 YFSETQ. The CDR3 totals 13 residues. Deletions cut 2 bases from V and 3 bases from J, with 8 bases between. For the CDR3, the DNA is TGCGCCAGCAGCTTTTTGGGTGACTATGGCTACACCTTC. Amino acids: CASSFLGDYGYTF.

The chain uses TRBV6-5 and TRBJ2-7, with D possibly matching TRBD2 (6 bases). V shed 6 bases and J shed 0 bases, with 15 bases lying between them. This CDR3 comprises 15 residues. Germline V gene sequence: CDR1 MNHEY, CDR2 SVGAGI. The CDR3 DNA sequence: TGTGCCAGCAGCTCCGGGAGCCTATTCTCCTACGAGCAGTACTTC. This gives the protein CASSSGSLFSYEQYF.

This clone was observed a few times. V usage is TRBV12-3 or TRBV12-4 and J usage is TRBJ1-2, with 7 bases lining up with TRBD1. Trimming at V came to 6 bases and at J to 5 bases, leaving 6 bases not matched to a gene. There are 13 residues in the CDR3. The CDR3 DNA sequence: TGTGCCAGCAGCAAAGGGGGCGCTTATGGCTACACCTTC. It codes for CASSKGGAYGYTF.

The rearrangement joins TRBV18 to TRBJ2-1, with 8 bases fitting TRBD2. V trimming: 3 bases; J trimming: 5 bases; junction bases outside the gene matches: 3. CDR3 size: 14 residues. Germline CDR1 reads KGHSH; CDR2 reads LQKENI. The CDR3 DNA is TGTGCCAGCTCACCCAGACTAGCGAACAATGAGCAGTTCTTC. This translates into CASSPRLANNEQFF.

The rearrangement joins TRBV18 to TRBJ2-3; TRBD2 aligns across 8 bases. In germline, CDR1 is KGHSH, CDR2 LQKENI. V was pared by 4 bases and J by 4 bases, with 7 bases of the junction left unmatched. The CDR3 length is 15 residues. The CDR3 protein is CASSLEAGGSDTQYF. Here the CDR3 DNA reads TGTGCCAGCTCACTTGAGGCGGGAGGATCAGATACGCAGTATTTT.

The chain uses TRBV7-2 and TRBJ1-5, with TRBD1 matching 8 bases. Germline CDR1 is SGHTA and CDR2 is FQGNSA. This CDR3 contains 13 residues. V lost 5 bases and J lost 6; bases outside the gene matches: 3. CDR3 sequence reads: CASSVRGPQPQHF. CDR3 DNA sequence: TGTGCCAGCAGCGTCAGGGGGCCTCAGCCCCAGCATTTT. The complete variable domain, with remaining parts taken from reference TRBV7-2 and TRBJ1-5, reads GAGVSQSPSNKVTEKGKDVELRCDPISGHTALYWYRQSLGQGLEFLIYFQGNSAPDKSGLPSDRFSAERTGGSVSTLTIQRTQQEDSAVYLCASSVRGPQPQHFGDGTRLSIL.

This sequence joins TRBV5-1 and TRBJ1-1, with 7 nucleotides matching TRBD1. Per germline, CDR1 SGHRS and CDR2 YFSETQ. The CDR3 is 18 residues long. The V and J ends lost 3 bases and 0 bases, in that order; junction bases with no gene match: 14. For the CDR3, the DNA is TGCGCCAGCAGCTGGGACCGGGACAGCCTTTCCCTGAACACTGAAGCTTTCTTT. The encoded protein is CASSWDRDSLSLNTEAFF.

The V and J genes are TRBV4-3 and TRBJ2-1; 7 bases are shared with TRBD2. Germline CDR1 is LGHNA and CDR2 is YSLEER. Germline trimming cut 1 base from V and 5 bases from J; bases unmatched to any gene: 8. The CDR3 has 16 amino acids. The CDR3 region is CASSQGSRTRNNEQFF. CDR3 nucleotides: TGCGCCAGCAGCCAAGGGTCACGGACTAGAAACAATGAGCAGTTCTTC.

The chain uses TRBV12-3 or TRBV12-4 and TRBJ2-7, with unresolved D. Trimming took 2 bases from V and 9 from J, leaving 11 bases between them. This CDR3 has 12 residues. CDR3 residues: CASSLTSTGQYF. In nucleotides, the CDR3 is TGTGCCAGCAGTTTAACCTCTACGGGGCAGTACTTC.

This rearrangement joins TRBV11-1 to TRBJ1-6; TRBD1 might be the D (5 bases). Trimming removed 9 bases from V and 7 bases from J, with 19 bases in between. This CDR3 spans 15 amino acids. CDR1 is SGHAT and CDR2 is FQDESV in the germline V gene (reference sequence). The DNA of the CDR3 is TGTGCCAGTCCACCTTGGGGCAGGGACAATTCACCCCTCCACTTT. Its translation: CASPPWGRDNSPLHF.

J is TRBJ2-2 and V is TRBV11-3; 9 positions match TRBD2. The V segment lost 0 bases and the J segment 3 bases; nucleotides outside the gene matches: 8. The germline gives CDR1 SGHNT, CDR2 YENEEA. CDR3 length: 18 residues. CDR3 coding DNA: TGTGCCAGCAGCTTAGACCCCACTAGCGGGTTCGACACCGGGGAGCTGTTTTTT. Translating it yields CASSLDPTSGFDTGELFF.

CDR3: CASSVGSDRGRPGYGYTF. CDR3 nucleotide sequence: TGTGCCAGCAGCGTAGGTAGCGACAGGGGGCGTCCGGGCTATGGCTACACCTTC. This chain links TRBV9 with TRBJ1-2; 10 nucleotides align to TRBD1. Germline loops: CDR1 SGDLS, CDR2 YYNGEE. This CDR3 contains 18 residues. V trimming: 0 bases; J trimming: 4 bases; junction bases outside the gene matches: 12.